This TCR beta chain was documented in a study of cytomegalovirus exposure and HLA in healthy donors (dated by TCRdb to 2016 to 2017). General notes on the study: An earlier analysis of a few hundred of the donors reported 250 to 350 Gb of sequence data and 95 million to 140 million unique TCR beta sequences obtained from 150 million to 200 million T cells. All discovery cohort repertoires had been generated using a single sequencing platform. Genome-wide SNP genotypes for about three fifths of the roughly 670 donors were used in a later genetic analysis, which treated that subset as a discovery cohort. The study used immunosequencing to profile the T cell repertoires of some 600 subjects and linked those repertoires to cytomegalovirus serostatus. The aim of the study was to test whether cataloging public T cell receptors could identify signatures of past pathogen exposure. Typing coverage differed by locus: A, B, C, DRB1 and DQB1 were typed in about 629-630 donors, DQA1 in 500 to 550, DPA1 in some 610, and DPB1 in just under 490. Alongside the repertoire data, information on donor age, sex, ethnicity and CMV serostatus was compiled. Along with the roughly 670-subject first cohort, a separate validation cohort of approximately 110 different subjects was used. Roughly 300 gigabases of sequencing data and 75 million to 85 million unique TCR sequences made up an early release that covered under 750 HLA-typed donors. The later analysis used no new phenotypic data to find candidate immune exposures, relying instead on TCR beta sequences and their occurrence across donors. Because of strong linkage in the cohort, roughly five DR-DQ haplotypes were treated as single units for association and clustering. To predict cytomegalovirus infection status, the study combined high-throughput TCR immunosequencing, statistical association of individual TCRs with disease status, and machine learning. To study patterns of TCR occurrence, a later analysis re-analyzed previously published TCR beta repertoires from around 670 donors and added high-resolution HLA genotyping. Among roughly 370 genotyped donors of the cohort, an average of around 240,000 unique TCR beta nucleotide sequences were sequenced per donor, about a sixth of them non-productive. An earlier analysis of a few hundred of the donors applied high-throughput TCR beta sequencing to assess whether each TCR beta V gene segment acted as functional or pseudogenic. Among the roughly 410 genotyped donors, about 83% belonged to the genetic ancestry cluster associated with self-reported Caucasian donors. HLA typing covered class I and class II loci at four-digit resolution.

In the case of this clone: It has no known antigen specificity. No base qualities exist here, and no much larger clone lies one base off it.

V sheds 3 bases and J sheds 4 bases, leaving 16 bases between their ends. The CDR3 spans 15 residues, from the cysteine through the phenylalanine. This entry keeps only the CDR3 DNA: 45 bases, framed from base 1. From the germline V gene, CDR1 is MGHRA and CDR2 is YSYEKL. General conclusions and limits of the study: According to the authors, the approach could potentially be generalized to other disease states and immunological phenotypes. In both the original and validation cohorts, the classifier was reported to diagnose cytomegalovirus status with high specificity and sensitivity. The sequencing pipeline was judged likely to have produced a cluster of highly shared sequence variants as a technical artifact. A few of the identified cytomegalovirus-associated TCR beta chains were confirmed in vitro to be specific for cytomegalovirus antigens. A later analysis found that TCR association rates varied across HLA loci, with DRB1 alleles showing the most associated TCRs and HLA-C alleles the fewest. According to a later analysis, most CMV-associated TCR beta chains appeared to be HLA-restricted, and the HLA associations seemed to be driven largely by CMV exposure. A later analysis reported that several top co-occurrence clusters appeared linked to parvovirus B19, influenza, CMV and Epstein-Barr virus. Because some donors lacked HLA typing at each locus, the association tests relied only on the typed subset. Across donors, most TCR sequences were observed very rarely, whereas some public TCRs were present in many individuals. Presence/absence analyses assumed roughly uniform sequencing depth across donors, an assumption that may not hold. In a later genetic analysis, fewer N-insertions in productive TCRs were reported among donors in an Asian-associated ancestry cluster than the roughly 640-donor mean. Assigning TCR associations to individual alleles was difficult when HLA alleles, especially DR and DQ, strongly co-occurred. Some IMGT-functional V segments, including TRBV6-2 and TRBV6-3, could not be distinguished by the 87-base-pair reads and were therefore excluded. In an earlier analysis of some 640 of the donors, most TCR beta V segments were observed in productive rearrangements about 87% or about 30% of the time, broadly matching IMGT annotations. In the study, some 180 TCR beta chains were listed as associated with cytomegalovirus. In a later analysis, more than 15,000 TCR beta sequences were associated with specific HLA alleles at a false discovery rate of 0.05. Correlated functional status among segregating V segments might be attributable to linkage disequilibrium, but an unknown experimental factor could not be ruled out. A further reported finding was that TCR beta sequences accurately predicted the HLA-A and HLA-B alleles for most subjects in the first cohort. In this cohort, only TCR beta chains were sequenced, and detectable features were limited by the absence of alpha or paired-chain data. In a later genetic analysis, a missense DCLRE1C variant was associated with V-gene and J-gene trimming of TCR beta chains, and the association was replicated in an independent cohort. Because counts were too low, roughly 16 rarely observed V segments, including chromosome 9 orphons, were excluded from the earlier analysis of some 540 of the donors. Compared with equally common non-associated chains, HLA-associated TCR beta chains in a later analysis were more clonally expanded and had lower generation probabilities. For the cohort, immune exposure information was limited to CMV serostatus.

The library was prepared using the immunoSEQ multiplex PCR assay. A mixture of 60 forward primers for TCR Vbeta segments and 13 reverse primers for TCR Jbeta segments was used in the multiplex PCR. A multiplex PCR assay on genomic DNA amplified the CDR3 region of rearranged TCR beta genes. Amplified TCR beta libraries were sequenced as 87-base-pair reads on the Illumina HiSeq System. For the original study's pipeline: A later analysis counted about 80 million unique TCR beta chains across the 550 to 700 repertoires, and 9.5 million to 11 million of these chains were shared by at least two donors. Raw reads were error-corrected and collapsed into unique sequences with a nearest-neighbor algorithm that merged closely related sequences to remove PCR and sequencing errors. To assign V, D and J gene segments, CDR3 sequences were aligned to IMGT reference sequences. Each retained sequence needed at least a six-nucleotide match to both a V gene segment and a J gene segment. A rearrangement was called productive if the CDR3 had no stop codons and remained in frame with V and J, and every other rearrangement was called non-productive. Following IMGT convention, CDR3 was defined as the stretch from the second conserved V-encoded cysteine up to the conserved J-encoded phenylalanine. The earlier analysis of roughly 590 of the donors excluded any sequence lacking an unambiguous match to a single V gene segment. In an earlier analysis of about 590 of the donors, a V segment was called functional when productive rearrangements were above 56.7%, and segregating when the standard deviation between donors exceeded 5%. A statistical classification framework was built for diagnosing cytomegalovirus status from the catalog of TCR beta chain sequences. In a later analysis, TCR nucleotide sequences were compared against IMGT/GENE-DB human TR gene sequences so that V and J genes could be assigned. Using the TCRdist pipeline, a later analysis assigned CDR3 sequences along with most-parsimonious VDJ recombination scenarios. A later analysis defined each TCR beta chain by its CDR3 amino acid sequence plus V-gene family, and excluded reads lacking a unique V-gene family. In a later analysis, around 650 highly shared, low-generation-probability nucleotide sequences were removed to address suspected cross-contamination and a sequencing artifact. For each public chain, a later analysis derived a clonal expansion index from normalized ranks of inferred template counts within each repertoire. In a later analysis, generation probabilities were computed with a VDJ recombination model fitted to out-of-frame rearrangements, and the resulting probabilities were checked against IGoR. In a later analysis, hypergeometric tests were used to score TCR-TCR, TCR-HLA and TCR-CMV co-occurrence, with a repertoire-size bias correction applied to TCR pairs. A later analysis estimated false discovery rates by permuting HLA or CMV assignments 20 times. A later analysis grouped co-occurring TCRs with DBSCAN, adding TCRdist sequence similarity when clustering within HLA-allele-positive subsets. Co-occurrence clustering excluded repertoires with fewer than 30,000 or more than 120,000 public chains, plus five with anomalous nucleotide sharing. TCRdb's version of the immuneACCESS table is confined to in-frame rearrangements and falls short of the full clone set. An unresolved V gene accounts for under half of the shortfall where checked; the remainder is of unknown origin. V and J calls and clone size are those listed in that table; D and trimming were worked out from the DNA. The sample yields under 200,000 clones; 87% were counted once. The ten top clones hold less than 1.3% of the sample.

In total, approximately 690 healthy bone marrow donors made up the cohort. Cohort members were all nominally healthy when sampled, although unrecorded immune exposures were likely present. The donor was CMV seronegative and belonged to the group of over 350 seronegative cohort members. Each donor provided a peripheral blood sample, and peripheral blood mononuclear cells were used for TCR beta sequencing. Genomic DNA was extracted from the blood cell samples with the Qiagen DNeasy Blood Extraction Kit. Sequencing was done on a sample of PBMCs. The receptor's source is a boy younger than 10 in good health and CMV-seronegative. The chain uses TRBV4-1 and TRBJ2-7, with TRBD1 perhaps the D gene, on 6 matching bases. The DNA reads TGCGCCAGCAGCCACCCTGGGGGCAGGGAATACGAGCAGTACTTC. Translated, this is CASSHPGGREYEQYF.